The T cell receptor (beta chain) described here comes from a study of monozygotic twins with inflammatory bowel disease. Each TCR library used roughly 3,500 ng of total RNA. Added by template switching were UMIs that each held a 6-nucleotide sample barcode. Nested PCRs of around 15 and 10 cycles, two in total, were run on TCRalpha and TCRbeta cDNA. TCRdb re-called the 5' RACE reads and gives one entry per CDR3 protein, without DNA. The sample totals approximately 330,000 distinct CDR3 sequences. Germline CDR1 is SGHAT and CDR2 is FQNNGV. This CDR3 spans 15 amino acids. Input material: blood. V is TRBV11-2 and J is TRBJ2-2; absent DNA, TCRdb's TRBD1 call cannot be checked. The receptor was derived from a human donor with ulcerative colitis or Crohn's disease, or a healthy co-twin of an affected twin (not recorded which). The chain's CDR3 is CASSSVAGKTGELFF.